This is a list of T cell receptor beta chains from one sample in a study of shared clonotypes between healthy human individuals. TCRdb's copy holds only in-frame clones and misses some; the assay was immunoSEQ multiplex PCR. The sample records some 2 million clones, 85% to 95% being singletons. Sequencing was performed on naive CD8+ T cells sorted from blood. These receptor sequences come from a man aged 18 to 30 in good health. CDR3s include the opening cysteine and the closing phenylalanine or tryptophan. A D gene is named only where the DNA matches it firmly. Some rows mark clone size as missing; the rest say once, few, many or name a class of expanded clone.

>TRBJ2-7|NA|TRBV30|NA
TGTGCCTGGCGTGACCGCGGGGCCTACGAGCAGTACTTC
CAWRDRGAYEQYF
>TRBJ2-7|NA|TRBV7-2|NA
TGTGCCAGCGTCCGGTGGGGGGAGCACTACGAGCAGTACTTC
CASVRWGEHYEQYF
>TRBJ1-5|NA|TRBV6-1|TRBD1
TGTGCCAGCAGTGAAAAGTGGGACAGGGGGTATCAGCCCCAGCATTTT
CASSEKWDRGYQPQHF
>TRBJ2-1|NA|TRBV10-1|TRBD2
TGCGCCAGCAGTGGAGGGACTAGCGGGGGGAGCTCCAGCTACAATGAGCAGTTCTTC
CASSGGTSGGSSSYNEQFF
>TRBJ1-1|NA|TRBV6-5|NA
TGTGCCAGCAGTTTCACTAGAGAGAACACTGAAGCTTTCTTT
CASSFTRENTEAFF
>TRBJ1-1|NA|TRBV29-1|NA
TGCAGCGTTGAAGAGGAGGGTTGGGCTTTCTTT
CSVEEEGWAFF
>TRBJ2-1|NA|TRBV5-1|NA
TGCGCCAGCAGGAAGGGGGAGAATGAGCAGTTCTTC
CASRKGENEQFF
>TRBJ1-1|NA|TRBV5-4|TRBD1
TGTGCCAGCAGCTTTCAGGGGGCTGACGCTGAAGCTTTCTTT
CASSFQGADAEAFF
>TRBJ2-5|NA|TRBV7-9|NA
TGTGCCAGCAGCCGCCCCACCCCCCAAGAGACCCAGTACTTC
CASSRPTPQETQYF
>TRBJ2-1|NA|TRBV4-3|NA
TGCGCCAGCAGCCAAGATCTATCTCTTCTAGGCAATGAGCAGTTCTTC
CASSQDLSLLGNEQFF
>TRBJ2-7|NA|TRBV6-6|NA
TGTGCCAGCAGTTTTGGGACTGGGACCTACGAGCAGTACTTC
CASSFGTGTYEQYF
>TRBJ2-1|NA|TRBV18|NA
TGTGCCAGCTCGGGGACACGGAATGACAATGAGCAGTTCTTC
CASSGTRNDNEQFF
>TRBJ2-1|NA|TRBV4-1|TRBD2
TGCGCCAGCAGCCAAGGTCCGGGACTAGCAGCTTTAGGATCCTACAATGAGCAGTTCTTC
CASSQGPGLAALGSYNEQFF
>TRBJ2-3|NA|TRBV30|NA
TGTGCCTGGATCCTGGGGGGCCGAGCAGATACGCAGTATTTT
CAWILGGRADTQYF
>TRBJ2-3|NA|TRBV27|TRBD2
TGTGCCAGCACCCCCCTCAGGACTAGCGGAAACACAGATACGCAGTATTTT
CASTPLRTSGNTDTQYF
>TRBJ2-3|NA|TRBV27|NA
TGTGCCAGCAGTTTTTTCCGGGGAAGCACAGATACGCAGTATTTT
CASSFFRGSTDTQYF
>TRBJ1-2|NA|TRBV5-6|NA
TGTGCCAGCAGCTTGGAGACCACAGGTGATTACTATGGCTACACCTTC
CASSLETTGDYYGYTF
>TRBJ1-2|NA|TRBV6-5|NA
TGTGCCAGCAGTTCGGGGGATGACGTTGATGGCTACACCTTC
CASSSGDDVDGYTF
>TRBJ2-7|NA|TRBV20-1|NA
TGCAGTGAGGACGAGCAGTACTTC
CSEDEQYF
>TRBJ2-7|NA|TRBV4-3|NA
TGCGCCAGCAGCCAAGGGGCAGGGAGGGAGCAGTACTTC
CASSQGAGREQYF
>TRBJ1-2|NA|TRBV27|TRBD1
TGTGCCAGCAGTTCTCATGGGGGACAGGACAACTATGGCTACACCTTC
CASSSHGGQDNYGYTF
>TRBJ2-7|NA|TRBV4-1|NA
TGCGCCAGCAGCCTGGAAGGGGGAGCAGCCTCCTACGAGCAGTACTTC
CASSLEGGAASYEQYF
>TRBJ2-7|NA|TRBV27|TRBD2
TGTGCCAGCAGTCCACAGACTAGCGGGAGTTACGAGCAGTACTTC
CASSPQTSGSYEQYF
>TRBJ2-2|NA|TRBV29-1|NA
TGCAGCGTTGAAGCAGGATGGGCCGGGGAGCTGTTTTTT
CSVEAGWAGELFF
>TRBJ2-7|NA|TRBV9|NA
TGTGCCAGCAGCGGGACGCCCTTCTACGAGCAGTACTTC
CASSGTPFYEQYF
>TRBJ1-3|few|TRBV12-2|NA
TGTGCAAGTCGCTTAGCGAGAGATGGAGGGACGCATCCTGGAAACACCATATATTTT
CASRLARDGGTHPGNTIYF